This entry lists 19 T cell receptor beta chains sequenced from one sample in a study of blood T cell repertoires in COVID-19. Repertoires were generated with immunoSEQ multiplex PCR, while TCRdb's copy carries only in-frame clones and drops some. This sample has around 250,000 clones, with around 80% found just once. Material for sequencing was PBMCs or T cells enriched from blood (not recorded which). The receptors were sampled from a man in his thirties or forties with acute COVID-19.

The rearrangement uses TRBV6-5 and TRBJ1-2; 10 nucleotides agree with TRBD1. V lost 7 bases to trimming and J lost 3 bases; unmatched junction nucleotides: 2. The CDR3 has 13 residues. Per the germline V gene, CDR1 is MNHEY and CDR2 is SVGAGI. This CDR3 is CASIGQGDYGYTF. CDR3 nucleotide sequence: TGTGCCAGCATTGGACAGGGGGACTATGGCTACACCTTC.

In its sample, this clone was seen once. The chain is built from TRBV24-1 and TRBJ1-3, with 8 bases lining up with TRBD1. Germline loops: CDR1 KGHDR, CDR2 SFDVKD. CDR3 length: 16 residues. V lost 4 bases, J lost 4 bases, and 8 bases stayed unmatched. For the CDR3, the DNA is TGTGCCACCAGTGACCCAACGACAGGGGCGGGAAACACCATATATTTT. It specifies CATSDPTTGAGNTIYF.

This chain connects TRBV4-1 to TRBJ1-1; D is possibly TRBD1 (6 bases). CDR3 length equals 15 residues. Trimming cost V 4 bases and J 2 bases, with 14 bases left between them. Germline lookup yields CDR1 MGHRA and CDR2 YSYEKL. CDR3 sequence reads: CASSLTPTGNTEAFF. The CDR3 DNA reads TGCGCCAGCAGCCTGACCCCGACAGGAAACACTGAAGCTTTCTTT.

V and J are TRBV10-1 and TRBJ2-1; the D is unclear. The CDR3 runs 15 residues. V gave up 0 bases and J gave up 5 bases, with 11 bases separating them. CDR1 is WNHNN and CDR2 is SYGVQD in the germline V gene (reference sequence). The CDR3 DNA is TGCGCCAGCAGTGAGTCGTTGGGCAGGAACAATGAGCAGTTCTTC. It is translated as CASSESLGRNNEQFF.

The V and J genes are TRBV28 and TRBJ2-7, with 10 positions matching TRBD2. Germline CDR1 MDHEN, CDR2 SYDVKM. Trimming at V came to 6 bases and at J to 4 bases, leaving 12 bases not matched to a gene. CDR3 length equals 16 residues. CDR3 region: CASRPTGTSDIYEQYV. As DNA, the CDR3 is TGTGCCAGCAGGCCCACCGGGACTAGCGACATATACGAGCAGTACGTC.

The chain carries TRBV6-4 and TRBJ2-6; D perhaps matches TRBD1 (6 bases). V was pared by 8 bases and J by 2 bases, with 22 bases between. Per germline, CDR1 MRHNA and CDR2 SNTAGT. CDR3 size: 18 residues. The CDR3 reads CASPNGQRVLTGANVLTF. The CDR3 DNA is TGTGCCAGCCCTAATGGACAGAGGGTGTTAACTGGGGCCAACGTCCTGACTTTC.

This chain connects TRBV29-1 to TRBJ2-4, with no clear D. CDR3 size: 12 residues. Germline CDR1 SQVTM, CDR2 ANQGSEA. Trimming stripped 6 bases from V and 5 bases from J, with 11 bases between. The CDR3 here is CSVQFGENIQYF. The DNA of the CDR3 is TGCAGCGTACAGTTTGGCGAAAACATTCAGTACTTC.

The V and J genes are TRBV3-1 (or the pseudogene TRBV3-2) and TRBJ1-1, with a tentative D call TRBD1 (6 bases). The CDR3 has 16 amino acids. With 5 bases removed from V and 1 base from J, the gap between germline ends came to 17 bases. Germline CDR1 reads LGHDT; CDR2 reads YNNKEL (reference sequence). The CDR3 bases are TGTGCCAGCAGCACACGGACAGCCACCCCGAACACTGAAGCTTTCTTT. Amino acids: CASSTRTATPNTEAFF.

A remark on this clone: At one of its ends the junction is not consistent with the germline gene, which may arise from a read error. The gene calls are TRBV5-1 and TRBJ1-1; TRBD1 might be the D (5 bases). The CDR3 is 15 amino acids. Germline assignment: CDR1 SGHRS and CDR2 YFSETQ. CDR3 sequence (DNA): TGTGCCAGCAGCCCCGCAGGGATAGAAAACACTGAAGCTTTCTTT. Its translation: CASSPAGIENTEAFF.

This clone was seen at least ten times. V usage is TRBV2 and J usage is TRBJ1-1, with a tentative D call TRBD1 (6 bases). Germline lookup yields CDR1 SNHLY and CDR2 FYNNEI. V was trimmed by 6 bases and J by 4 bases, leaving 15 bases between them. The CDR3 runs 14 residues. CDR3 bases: TGTGCCAGCAGGCGACAGGCCAGCAGCACTGAAGCTTTCTTT. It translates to CASRRQASSTEAFF.

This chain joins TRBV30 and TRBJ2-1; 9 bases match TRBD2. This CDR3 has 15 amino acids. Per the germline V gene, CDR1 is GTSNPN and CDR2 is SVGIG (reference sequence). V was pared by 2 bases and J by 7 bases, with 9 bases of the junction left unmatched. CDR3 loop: CAWSRGAGGGNEQFF. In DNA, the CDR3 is TGTGCCTGGAGTCGAGGGGCGGGAGGGGGGAATGAGCAGTTCTTC.

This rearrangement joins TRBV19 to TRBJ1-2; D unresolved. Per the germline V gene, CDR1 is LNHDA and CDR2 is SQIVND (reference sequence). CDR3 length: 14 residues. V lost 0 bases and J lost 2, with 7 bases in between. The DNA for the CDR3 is TGTGCCAGTAGTATAGATCTCAGGAACTATGGCTACACCTTC. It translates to CASSIDLRNYGYTF.

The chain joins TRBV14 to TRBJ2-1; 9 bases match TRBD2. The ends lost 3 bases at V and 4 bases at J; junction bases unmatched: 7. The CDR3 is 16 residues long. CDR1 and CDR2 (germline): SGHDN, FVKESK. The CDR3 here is CASSHWAGGFYNEQFF. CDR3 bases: TGTGCCAGCAGCCACTGGGCGGGAGGGTTTTACAATGAGCAGTTCTTC.

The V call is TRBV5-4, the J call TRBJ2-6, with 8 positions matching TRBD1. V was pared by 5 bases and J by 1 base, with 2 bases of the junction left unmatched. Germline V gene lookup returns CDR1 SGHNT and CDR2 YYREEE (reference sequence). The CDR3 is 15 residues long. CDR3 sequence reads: CASRRQGSGANVLTF. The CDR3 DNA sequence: TGTGCCAGCAGGAGACAGGGGTCTGGGGCCAACGTCCTGACTTTC.

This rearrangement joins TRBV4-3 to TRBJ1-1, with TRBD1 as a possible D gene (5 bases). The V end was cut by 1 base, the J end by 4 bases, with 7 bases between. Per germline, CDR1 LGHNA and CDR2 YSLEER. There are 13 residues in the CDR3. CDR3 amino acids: CASSQGQSTEAFF. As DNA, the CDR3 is TGCGCCAGCAGCCAAGGACAGAGCACTGAAGCTTTCTTT.

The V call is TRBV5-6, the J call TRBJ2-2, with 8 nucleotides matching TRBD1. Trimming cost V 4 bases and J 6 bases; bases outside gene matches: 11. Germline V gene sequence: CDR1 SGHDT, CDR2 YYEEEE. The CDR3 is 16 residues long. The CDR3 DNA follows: TGTGCCAGCAGCAAACTGACAGGGGTGGGTCCCGGGGAGCTGTTTTTT. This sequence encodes CASSKLTGVGPGELFF.

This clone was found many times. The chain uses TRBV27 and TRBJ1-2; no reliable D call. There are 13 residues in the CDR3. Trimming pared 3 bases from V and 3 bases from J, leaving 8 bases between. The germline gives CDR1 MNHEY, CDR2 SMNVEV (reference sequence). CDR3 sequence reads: CASSFSPDYGYTF. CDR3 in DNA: TGTGCCAGCAGTTTCTCCCCGGACTATGGCTACACCTTC.

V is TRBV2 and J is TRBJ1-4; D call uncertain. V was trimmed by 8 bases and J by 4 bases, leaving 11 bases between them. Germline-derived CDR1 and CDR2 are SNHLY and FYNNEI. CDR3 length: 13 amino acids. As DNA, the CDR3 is TGTGCCAGCCGCAGGCCAGATAATGAAAAACTGTTTTTT. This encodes CASRRPDNEKLFF.

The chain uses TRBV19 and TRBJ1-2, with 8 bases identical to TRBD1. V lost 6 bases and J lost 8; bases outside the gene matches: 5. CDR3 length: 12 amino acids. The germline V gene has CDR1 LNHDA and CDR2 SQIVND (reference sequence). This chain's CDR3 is CASRTGTGGYTF. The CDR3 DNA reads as TGTGCCAGTAGAACCGGGACAGGAGGCTACACCTTC.